The sequence of this TCR beta chain was determined in a study of vaccination and CD4 T cells after COVID-19. Study results and caveats: Convalescent patients displayed a median about 85% of reactive clones emerging only post-vaccination. Median counts of SARS-CoV-2-reactive clonotypes increased from roughly 21 to 40; this difference was not significant.

The CDR3 spans 13 residues. The V segment lost 8 bases and the J segment 1 base; nucleotides outside the gene matches: 5. The germline CDR1 and CDR2 sequences are MNHNS and SASEGT. Sequence data for DNA of cultured CD4+ T cells were generated by the Oncomine TCR Beta short-read assay. Genomic DNA was isolated from CD4+ T cells that had been cultured. TCRdb called the PCR reads again in MiXCR, with one record for every CDR3 protein. Among roughly 15,000 distinct CDR3 sequences, about three fifths were seen once, and the ten largest hold roughly 9.6%. Treatment defined: roughly nine-day PBMC culture with coronavirus spike peptide pools or control peptides (ViraFEST assay). This clonotype was counted only a few times. The target antigen is unknown.

The chain employs TRBV6-1 and TRBJ2-7; TRBD1 agrees at 7 bases. This receptor was obtained from a human donor who had recovered from COVID-19. Sequencing input: CD4+ T cells from blood, cultured in vitro. The CDR3 spells CASDPGQSYEQYF. The CDR3 DNA reads TGTGCCAGCGACCCGGGACAGTCCTACGAGCAGTACTTC.